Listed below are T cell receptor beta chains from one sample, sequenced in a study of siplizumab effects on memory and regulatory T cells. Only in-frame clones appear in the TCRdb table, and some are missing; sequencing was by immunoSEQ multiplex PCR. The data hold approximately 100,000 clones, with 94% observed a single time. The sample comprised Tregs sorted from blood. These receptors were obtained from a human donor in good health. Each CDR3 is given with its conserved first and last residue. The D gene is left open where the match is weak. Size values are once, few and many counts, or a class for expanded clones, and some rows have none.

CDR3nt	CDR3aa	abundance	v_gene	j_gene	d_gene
TGCGCCAGTCGGAGAGGCGGGGGAGGGAACACCGGGGAGCTGTTTTTT	CASRRGGGGNTGELFF	.	TRBV4-1	TRBJ2-2	TRBD2
TGCAGCGTTGAAGTAACGGTTGGCATTCAGTACTTC	CSVEVTVGIQYF	.	TRBV29-1	TRBJ2-4	.
TGTGCCAGCAGTGAACGACAGCTGAACACCGGGGAGCTGTTTTTT	CASSERQLNTGELFF	.	TRBV25-1	TRBJ2-2	.
TGTGCCAGCTCACCCTACGACATCTACAATGAGCAGTTCTTC	CASSPYDIYNEQFF	.	TRBV18	TRBJ2-1	.
TGTGCCAGCAGGAAGCAGGGTTGGGAGCAGTTCTTC	CASRKQGWEQFF	.	TRBV6-5	TRBJ2-1	.
TGTGCCAGCAGAAGTTACACAGGGTCCGGGGCCAACGTCCTGACTTTC	CASRSYTGSGANVLTF	.	TRBV28	TRBJ2-6	.
TGTGCCAGCAGCTTGCCCGGACCCGCGGGTCGTGGCTACACCTTC	CASSLPGPAGRGYTF	.	TRBV5-4	TRBJ1-2	.
TGCGCCAGCAGCTCCGGGACAGGTTTCAATGAGCAGTTCTTC	CASSSGTGFNEQFF	once	TRBV5-1	TRBJ2-1	TRBD1
TGTGCCAGCAGCTTGGGCAGGGAGAACACCGGGGAGCTGTTTTTT	CASSLGRENTGELFF	.	TRBV5-4	TRBJ2-2	.
TGTGCCAGCAGCTTGGTATCCCTGCGCCGGAGCTACACCTTC	CASSLVSLRRSYTF	.	TRBV5-6	TRBJ1-2	.
TGTGCCAGCAGCCAGTGGGAGGGTGAAAAACTGTTTTTT	CASSQWEGEKLFF	once	TRBV9	TRBJ1-4	.
TGTGCCAGCAGCACCGGGACTAGCGGCCTCAACACCGGGGAGCTGTTTTTT	CASSTGTSGLNTGELFF	once	TRBV4-2	TRBJ2-2	TRBD2
TGTGCCAGCTCACCGTGGGATAACTATGGCTACACCTTC	CASSPWDNYGYTF	few	TRBV18	TRBJ1-2	.
TGTGCCAGCAGCTTGGCCCAAGGAGTTCGGGGGATTTCTACGCAGTATTTT	CASSLAQGVRGISTQYF	.	TRBV5-4	TRBJ2-3	.
TGTGCCATCAGCGCTGGGTCGACAGGGGGCTACGAGCAGTACTTC	CAISAGSTGGYEQYF	.	TRBV10-3	TRBJ2-7	TRBD1
TGTGCCATCAGTGCTAGTCTCAGCCACTACAATGAGCAGTTCTTC	CAISASLSHYNEQFF	.	TRBV10-3	TRBJ2-1	.
TGCGCCAGCAGCTTGGCCACGGCTAGCGGAAACAATGAGCAGTTCTTC	CASSLATASGNNEQFF	.	TRBV5-1	TRBJ2-1	TRBD2
TGCGCCAGCAGCTATAGCGGGAGTAGAACAGATACGCAGTATTTT	CASSYSGSRTDTQYF	.	TRBV5-1	TRBJ2-3	TRBD2
TGTGCCAGCAGAACCGGGACTAGCGGGATCCAGAGTTTAGATACGCAGTATTTT	CASRTGTSGIQSLDTQYF	.	TRBV5-4	TRBJ2-3	TRBD2
TGTGCCAGCAGTTTTTCGAGGACAGGGGAAAACATTCAGTACTTC	CASSFSRTGENIQYF	.	TRBV27	TRBJ2-4	TRBD1
TGTGCCATCAAAGGGCAGTGGCAGTATGGCTACACCTTC	CAIKGQWQYGYTF	.	TRBV10-3	TRBJ1-2	.
TGTGCCAGCAGCTTAGCACACCAATTAGGACTAGCGGGAACCTATGAGCAGTTCTTC	CASSLAHQLGLAGTYEQFF	once	TRBV7-6	TRBJ2-1	TRBD2
TGTGCCAGTAGTCCAACGGGACAGATCTACGAGCAGTACTTC	CASSPTGQIYEQYF	.	TRBV19	TRBJ2-7	TRBD1
TGTGCCAGCAGTACGTTGGCTAGCAGCCCTAGCACAGATACGCAGTATTTT	CASSTLASSPSTDTQYF	.	TRBV5-4	TRBJ2-3	.
TGTGCCAGCAGCTCCCCAACAGGGTTTGAAGCTTTCTTT	CASSSPTGFEAFF	.	TRBV5-6	TRBJ1-1	.
TGTGCCAGCAGTGGGACGGTACCCAATGAGCAGTTCTTC	CASSGTVPNEQFF	.	TRBV6-1	TRBJ2-1	.
TGTGCCAGCAGTTCAACTCTAGCGGGAGAAGAGACCCAGTACTTC	CASSSTLAGEETQYF	.	TRBV28	TRBJ2-5	TRBD2
TGTGCCAGCAGAATGACGGTTGCCGCTGAAGCTTTCTTT	CASRMTVAAEAFF	.	TRBV2	TRBJ1-1	.
TGTGCCAGCTCACCATTGGGACAGGGATTGAACACTGAAGCTTTCTTT	CASSPLGQGLNTEAFF	.	TRBV18	TRBJ1-1	TRBD1
TGCGCCAGCAGCTTAGGGGTTCGGAACACTGAAGCTTTCTTT	CASSLGVRNTEAFF	.	TRBV5-1	TRBJ1-1	.
TGTGCCAGCATACGGACAGGCACAGATACGCAGTATTTT	CASIRTGTDTQYF	.	TRBV27	TRBJ2-3	.
TGTGCCAGCAGCTTATCCGAGACCCAGTACTTC	CASSLSETQYF	.	TRBV5-4	TRBJ2-5	.
TGTGCCAGCAGTTACAGCTATGGCTACACCTTC	CASSYSYGYTF	.	TRBV28	TRBJ1-2	.
TGTGCCCTGGGGGCTAGAGACTATGGCTACACCTTC	CALGARDYGYTF	.	TRBV10-3	TRBJ1-2	.
TGTGCCAGCAGCCTAGGCAGGAGAGGGACAGTCGACTTCAATCAGCCCCAGCATTTT	CASSLGRRGTVDFNQPQHF	.	TRBV28	TRBJ1-5	TRBD1
TGTGCCAGCAGCGACCTCTACGAGCAGTACTTC	CASSDLYEQYF	.	TRBV14	TRBJ2-7	.
TGCGCCAGCAGCAAAGAGCGGTACCAAGAGACCCAGTACTTC	CASSKERYQETQYF	.	TRBV5-1	TRBJ2-5	.
TGTGCCAGCAGCGCCACCGGGACAGGGGTATTCGGCGAGCAGTACTTC	CASSATGTGVFGEQYF	.	TRBV9	TRBJ2-7	TRBD1
TGCGCCAGCAGCTCCGGACTAGCGGAAGAGACCCAGTACTTC	CASSSGLAEETQYF	.	TRBV5-1	TRBJ2-5	TRBD2
TGTGCCAGCAGCTTCGGCAGCTTGTACGAGCAGTACTTC	CASSFGSLYEQYF	.	TRBV7-8	TRBJ2-7	.
TGTGCCAGCAGTGACCAAGAGCGGGAGGCTGACAATGAGCAGTTCTTC	CASSDQEREADNEQFF	.	TRBV6-4	TRBJ2-1	TRBD2
TGTGCCAGCAGCTTAGGATTAAACTATGGCTACACCTTC	CASSLGLNYGYTF	.	TRBV7-9	TRBJ1-2	.
TGTGCCAGCAGTCAAATCAGGACAGGGGGGGAGAAGCAGCCCCAGCATTTT	CASSQIRTGGEKQPQHF	once	TRBV28	TRBJ1-5	TRBD1
TGTGCCAGCAGCACGCTTCCCTACGAGCAGTACTTC	CASSTLPYEQYF	.	TRBV7-9	TRBJ2-7	.